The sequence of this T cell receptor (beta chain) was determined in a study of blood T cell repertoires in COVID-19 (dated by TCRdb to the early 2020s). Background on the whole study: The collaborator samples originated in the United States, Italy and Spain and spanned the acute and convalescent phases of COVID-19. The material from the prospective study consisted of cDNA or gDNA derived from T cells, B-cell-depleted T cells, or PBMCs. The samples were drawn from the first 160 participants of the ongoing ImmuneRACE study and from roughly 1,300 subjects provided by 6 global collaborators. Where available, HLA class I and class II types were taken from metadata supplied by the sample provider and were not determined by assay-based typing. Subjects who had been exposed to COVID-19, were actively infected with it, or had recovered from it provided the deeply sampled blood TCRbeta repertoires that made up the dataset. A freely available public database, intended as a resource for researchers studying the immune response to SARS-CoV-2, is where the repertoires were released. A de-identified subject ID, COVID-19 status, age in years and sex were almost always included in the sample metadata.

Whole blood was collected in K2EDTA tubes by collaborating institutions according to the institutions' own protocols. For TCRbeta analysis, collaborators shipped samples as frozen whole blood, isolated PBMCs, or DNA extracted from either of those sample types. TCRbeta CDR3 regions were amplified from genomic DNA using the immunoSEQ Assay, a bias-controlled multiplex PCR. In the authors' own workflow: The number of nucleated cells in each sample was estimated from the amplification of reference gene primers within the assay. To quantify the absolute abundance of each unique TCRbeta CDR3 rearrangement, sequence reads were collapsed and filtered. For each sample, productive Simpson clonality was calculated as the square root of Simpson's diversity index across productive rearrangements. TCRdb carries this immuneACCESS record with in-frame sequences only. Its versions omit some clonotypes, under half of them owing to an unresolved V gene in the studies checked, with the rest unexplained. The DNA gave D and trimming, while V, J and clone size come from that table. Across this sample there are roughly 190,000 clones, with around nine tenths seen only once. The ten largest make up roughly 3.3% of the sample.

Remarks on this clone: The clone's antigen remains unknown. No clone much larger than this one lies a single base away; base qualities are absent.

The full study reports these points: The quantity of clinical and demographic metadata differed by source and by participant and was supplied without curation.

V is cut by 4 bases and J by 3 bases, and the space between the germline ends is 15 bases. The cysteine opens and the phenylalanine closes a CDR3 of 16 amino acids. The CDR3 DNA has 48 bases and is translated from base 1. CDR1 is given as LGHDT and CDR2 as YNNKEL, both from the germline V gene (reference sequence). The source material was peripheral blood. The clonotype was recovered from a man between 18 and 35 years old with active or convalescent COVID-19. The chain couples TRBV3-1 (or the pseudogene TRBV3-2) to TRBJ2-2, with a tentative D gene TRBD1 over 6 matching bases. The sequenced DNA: TGTGCCAGCAGCCTTTTCAGGGGTACGGACACCGGGGAGCTGTTTTTT. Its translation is CASSLFRGTDTGELFF.